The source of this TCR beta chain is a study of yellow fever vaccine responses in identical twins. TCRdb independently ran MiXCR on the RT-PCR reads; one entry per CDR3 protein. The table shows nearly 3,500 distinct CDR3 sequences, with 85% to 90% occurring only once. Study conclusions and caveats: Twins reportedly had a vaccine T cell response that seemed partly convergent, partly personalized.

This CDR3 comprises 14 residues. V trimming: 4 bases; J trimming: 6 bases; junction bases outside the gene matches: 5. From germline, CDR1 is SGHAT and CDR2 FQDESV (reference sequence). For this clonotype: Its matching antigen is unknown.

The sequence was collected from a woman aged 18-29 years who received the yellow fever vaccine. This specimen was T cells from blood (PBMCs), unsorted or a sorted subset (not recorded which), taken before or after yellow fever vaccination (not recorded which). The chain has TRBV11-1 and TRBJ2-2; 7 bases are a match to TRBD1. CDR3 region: CASSYDRAPGELFF. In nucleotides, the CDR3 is TGTGCCAGCAGCTATGACAGGGCCCCCGGGGAGCTGTTTTTT. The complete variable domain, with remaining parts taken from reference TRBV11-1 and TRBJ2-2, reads EAEVAQSPRYKITEKSQAVAFWCDPISGHATLYWYRQILGQGPELLVQFQDESVVDDSQLPKDRFSAERLKGVDSTLKIQPAELGDSAMYLCASSYDRAPGELFFGEGSRLTVL.